This T cell receptor beta chain was identified during a study of T cell responses to AZD1222 COVID-19 vaccine. Regarding the study as a whole: Donors were mostly white British, more females; clonal diversity possibly underestimated.

V lost 6 bases and J 2 bases, leaving 11 bases between the germline ends. Germline CDR1 is LNHDA and CDR2 is SQIVND (reference sequence). The CDR3 length is 13 residues. Sequencing used immunoSEQ multiplex PCR; TCRdb keeps in-frame clones, though not all of them. This sample has around 160,000 clones, with about 90% found just once. About this clone itself: Its specificity is unknown.

The chain employs TRBV19 and TRBJ2-7; tentative D call: TRBD1 (6 bases). The material sequenced was peripheral blood, taken on day 0 of AZD1222 vaccination. The origin of this receptor is an adult in good health. Here the CDR3 DNA reads TGTGCCAGTAGGTACAGGGCTACCTACGAGCAGTACTTC. This sequence encodes CASRYRATYEQYF. Together with reference TRBV19 and TRBJ2-7, the CDR3 gives the full variable domain: DGGITQSPKYLFRKEGQNVTLSCEQNLNHDAMYWYRQDPGQGLRLIYYSQIVNDFQKGDIAEGYSVSREKKESFPLTVTSAQKNPTAFYLCASRYRATYEQYFGPGTRLTVT.